This TCR beta chain was recovered during a study of post-analysis software for immune sequencing data. Looking at the study overall: Patients with relapsing-remitting, secondary progressive and progressive-relapsing multiple sclerosis courses were all represented.

A remark on this clonotype: Antigen: not known.

The study, taken as a whole, reports: Samples from a shared batch, those prepared together, strongly co-clustered by F measure. Multiple sclerosis patients showed significantly lower normalized Chao1 diversity than controls did. Relative to controls, patients had a few TRBV segments at higher frequency, with TRBV5-6, TRBV5-1 and TRBV20-1 among these.

cDNA libraries for TCR beta contained unique molecular identifiers. Researchers reported approximately 500,000 cDNA molecules coming from around 1 to 10 million T cells. MiXCR, applied by TCRdb to the PCR reads, yields one record per CDR3 protein. Of roughly 620,000 distinct CDR3 sequences listed, roughly 46% are singletons. CDR1 and CDR2 from the germline V gene are SGHTA and FQGNSA. This CDR3 is built from 15 residues. This chain uses TRBV7-2 with TRBJ2-7; tentative D call: TRBD1 (5 bases). The J call could be wrong; TRBJ2-5 is a better fit for the DNA end. Input material: blood. The receptor's source is a girl under 18 with multiple sclerosis. DNA of the CDR3: TGTGCCAGCAGCCCCGTCGTAGGGGTTGGGGAGACCCAGTACTTC. Protein sequence: CASSPVVGVGETQYF.